This T cell receptor (beta chain) was observed in a study of T cells in Graves' hyperthyroidism and ophthalmopathy. Findings and limits, study-wide: A 13 V-J model separated ophthalmopathy from stable hyperthyroidism.

TCR beta CDR3 regions were amplified from RNA. First-round RT-PCR targeting the TCR CDR3 was performed with the HTBI primer set. TCRdb re-called the multiplex PCR reads with MiXCR, one entry per CDR3 protein. The sample yields approximately 360,000 distinct CDR3 sequences, 25% seen once. This clonotype was seen a few times. Its antigen is as yet unknown. Patients aged 18 to 65 had newly diagnosed hyperthyroidism lasting under 2 months. The ends were cut back, 4 bases at V and 4 bases at J, with 18 bases in the middle. The CDR3 contains 15 residues. Germline lookup yields CDR1 SGHRS and CDR2 YFSETQ. The sample taken for sequencing was blood. The rearrangement uses TRBV5-1 and TRBJ2-7; D might be TRBD2 (6 bases). The receptor comes from a man aged 50-60 years with Graves' hyperthyroidism. This CDR3 reads CASSPAFGSGYEQYF. CDR3 nucleotides: TGCGCCAGCAGCCCCGCCTTCGGGAGCGGGTACGAGCAGTACTTC.